Sequencing of this TCR beta chain was carried out in a study of shared clonotypes between healthy human individuals. As for the study in general: Each donor's CD4 naive and CD4 memory cells filled three plates apiece, CD8 naive two, and CD8 memory one.

Every immunoSEQ plate was one replicate of a subset's evenly spread DNA. Per the authors' pipeline: Quality scores were absent from the junction-only immunoSEQ sequences, so filtering differed. TCRdb's copy holds only in-frame clones and misses some; the assay was immunoSEQ multiplex PCR. The V and J calls and clone size were taken over from that table, and D and trimming were inferred from the DNA. The repertoire consists of around 2.5 million clones, with under 95% occurring once and the leading ten covering more than 0.35%. Germline V gene data show CDR1 as SGHTA and CDR2 as FQGNSA. Trimming removed 4 bases from V and 4 bases from J; junction bases left unmatched: 3. The CDR3 loop spans 14 amino acids. The donors, healthy adults who were HIV-negative, had experienced no recent acute infections or vaccinations.

The TCR was taken from a man younger than 35 in good health. Some clones in this sample may be carry-over from other donors' samples. The sample consisted of naive CD4+ T cells from PBMCs. Subset specified: CD45RA+ positively selected. This chain joins TRBV7-2 and TRBJ1-3, with 8 bases that match TRBD1. As DNA, the CDR3 is TGTGCCAGCAGCTCAACAGGGGGAGGAAACACCATATATTTT. Residues: CASSSTGGGNTIYF.